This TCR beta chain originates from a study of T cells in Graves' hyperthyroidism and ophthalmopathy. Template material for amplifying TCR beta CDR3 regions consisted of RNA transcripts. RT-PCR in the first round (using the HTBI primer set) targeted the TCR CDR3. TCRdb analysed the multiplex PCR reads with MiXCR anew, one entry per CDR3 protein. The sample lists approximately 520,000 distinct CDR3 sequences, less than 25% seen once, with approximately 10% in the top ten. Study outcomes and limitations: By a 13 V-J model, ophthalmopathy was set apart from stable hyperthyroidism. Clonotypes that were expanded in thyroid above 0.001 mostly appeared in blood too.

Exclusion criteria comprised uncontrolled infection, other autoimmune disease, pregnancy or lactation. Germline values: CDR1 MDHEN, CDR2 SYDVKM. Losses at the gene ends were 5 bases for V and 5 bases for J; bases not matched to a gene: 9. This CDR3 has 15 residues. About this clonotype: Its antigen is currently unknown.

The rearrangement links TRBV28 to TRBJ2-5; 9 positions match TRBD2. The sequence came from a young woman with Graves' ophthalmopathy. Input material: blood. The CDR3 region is CASSTHSGSYETQYF. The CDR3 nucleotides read TGTGCCAGCAGTACCCATAGCGGGAGTTACGAGACCCAGTACTTC.